This T cell receptor (beta chain) was found in a study of neurological immune-mediated disorders. This clonotype was seen at least ten times. Its specificity is not known. There are 16 residues in the CDR3. Germline values: CDR1 SGHTA, CDR2 FQGTGA. The junction had 13 bases not matched to a gene; V was cut back by 5 bases and J by 7 bases. The authors produced cDNA by 5'RACE using 10-nucleotide random UMIs. Via MiXCR, TCRdb re-called the 5' RACE reads, giving one row per CDR3 protein. Of 25,000 to 30,000 distinct CDR3 sequences detected, approximately 6.6% appear once; the ten largest clones hold roughly 9%. The starting material, 2 million PBMCs stored at -80 C, gave rise to the unsorted libraries. Overall study findings and caveats: Private repertoires in all groups were suggested by the absence of shared CDR3 amino acid sequences among expanded clones across subjects.

The receptor's source is a woman aged 50 to 60 in good health. This rearrangement joins TRBV7-3 to TRBJ2-1, with 8 bases identical to TRBD2. Material: PBMCs. In nucleotides, the CDR3 is TGTGCCAGCAGCCCGGGAGCGGGAGTAAAGCCTAATGAGCAGTTCTTC. Translation: CASSPGAGVKPNEQFF.